Below, one T cell receptor beta chain is given with its context. Its specificity is not known. The protocol was immunoSEQ multiplex PCR, while the TCRdb copy is restricted to in-frame clones and leaves out a portion. Here the sample spans around 17,000 clones, approximately 90% being singletons. This CDR3 comprises 14 residues. The V gene end was trimmed by 8 bases and the J gene end by 3 bases; junction bases not matched to a gene: 4. Germline V CDR1 and CDR2: LNHDA, SQIVND (reference sequence). Treatment was busulfan-fludarabine conditioning, a marrow graft, and cyclophosphamide on days +3 and +4. The sample belongs to a study of T cells after posttransplantation cyclophosphamide. Study results and caveats: Skin or GI-infiltrating T cells shared few TRB sequences with blood. Later blood repertoires were often dominated by clones from the donor CD8+ memory compartment.

Sequences were derived from CD4+ T cells sorted from blood, sampled after allogeneic stem cell transplant with posttransplant cyclophosphamide. The receptor comes from a male patient aged 55 to 70 who received an allogeneic stem cell transplant from a related donor and was CMV-positive. Some T cells may have come from the graft donor. This chain uses TRBV19 with TRBJ2-2; 9 bases fit TRBD2. Here the CDR3 reads CASAGGPDTGELFF. DNA for the CDR3: TGTGCCAGTGCGGGGGGGCCTGACACCGGGGAGCTGTTTTTT.